This TCR beta chain was sequenced during a study of cytomegalovirus exposure and HLA in healthy donors. Overall study context: Previous work identified roughly 120 million unique TCR beta sequences from roughly 170 million T cells. Broader study findings: Analyses of presence and absence presupposed an approximately uniform sequencing depth across donors. For most subjects, TCR beta sequences were reported to predict HLA-A and HLA-B alleles with accuracy.

A note on this clone: What it binds is not known.

Losses at the gene ends were 7 bases for V and 1 base for J; bases not matched to a gene: 6. This CDR3 is 15 amino acids long. Germline CDR1 and CDR2: SNHLY and FYNNEI. PCR employed 60 Vbeta and 13 Jbeta primers. Sequencing was performed with immunoSEQ multiplex PCR; in TCRdb, only in-frame clones are kept and a portion is missing. Here the sample spans some 130,000 clones, about four fifths being singletons. The clonotype originates from a man between 18 and 35 years old in good health and CMV-seronegative. The specimen was PBMCs. The chain couples TRBV2 to TRBJ2-2; the match to TRBD1 covers 7 bases. The DNA of the CDR3 is TGTGCCAGCAAGACGGGACAGTGGAACACCGGGGAGCTGTTTTTT. Its protein product is CASKTGQWNTGELFF.